Below are 20 T cell receptor beta chains sequenced from a single sample in a study of CD4+ T cells in melanoma (dated by TCRdb to 2022 to 2024). Library prep was done by the immunoSEQ multiplex PCR assay. TCRdb stores this immuneACCESS table with in-frame sequences only. Part of the clones is absent; in the studies checked, under half of the shortfall reflects unresolved V genes, and no reason is known for the rest. The sample table holds fewer than 11,000 clones, of which about two thirds were seen once. The ten top clones hold roughly 9.6% of the sample. Material for sequencing was cells from a culture (not recorded whether cultured in vitro). These receptors came from a human donor with melanoma.

This CDR3 is CASSLPGARGGPQETQYF. CDR3 DNA sequence: TGTGCCAGCAGCCTACCCGGTGCCCGGGGGGGCCCCCAAGAGACCCAGTACTTC. The chain joins TRBV5-6 to TRBJ2-5; 8 nucleotides align to TRBD2. The CDR3 has 18 residues. Germline lookup yields CDR1 SGHDT and CDR2 YYEEEE. The J segment lost 1 base and the V segment lost 4 bases, leaving 15 bases of the junction unmatched.

The chain carries TRBV7-8 and TRBJ2-7; TRBD1 matches 9 bases. The CDR3 runs to 16 residues. The J segment lost 6 bases and the V segment lost 7 bases, leaving 16 bases of the junction unmatched. Germline V gene sequence: CDR1 SGHVS, CDR2 FQNEAQ. The CDR3: CASNPHRGRTPREQYF. The CDR3 nucleotides are TGTGCCAGCAACCCTCACAGGGGGCGCACCCCTCGCGAGCAGTACTTC.

A few counts support this clone. CDR3 in DNA: TGCAGCGTTCGGACAGGGGGCACCGGGGAGCTGTTTTTT. This codes for CSVRTGGTGELFF. The gene calls are TRBV29-1 and TRBJ2-2, with 10 bases that match TRBD1. V lost 5 bases to trimming and J lost 4 bases; unmatched junction nucleotides: 1. The CDR3 runs 13 residues. The germline V gene has CDR1 SQVTM and CDR2 ANQGSEA.

V and J are TRBV19 and TRBJ2-3; D perhaps matches TRBD1 (6 bases). V lost 5 bases to trimming and J lost 4 bases, with 19 bases between them. The germline V gene has CDR1 LNHDA and CDR2 SQIVND (reference sequence). The CDR3 is 16 residues long. The CDR3 here is CASSSGVGVRADTQYF. The DNA for the CDR3 is TGTGCCAGTAGTTCAGGGGTCGGGGTGCGGGCAGATACGCAGTATTTT.

The sample holds a few counts of this clone. The chain combines TRBV10-3 with TRBJ2-2, with 12 bases matching TRBD1. CDR3 length: 17 amino acids. Germline-derived CDR1 and CDR2 are ENHRY and SYGVKD. The junction had 8 bases not matched to a gene; V was cut back by 4 bases and J by 5 bases. Here the CDR3 reads CAISGHPGQGATGELFF. DNA for the CDR3: TGTGCCATCAGTGGACATCCGGGACAGGGGGCTACCGGGGAGCTGTTTTTT.

V is TRBV6-1 and J is TRBJ1-2; 9 bases fit TRBD1. The CDR3 is 17 amino acids. V was clipped by 4 bases and J by 4 bases; unmatched bases: 13. Germline-derived CDR1 and CDR2 are MNHNS and SASEGT. The CDR3 DNA sequence: TGTGCCAGCAGTGCCCCGGGACAGGGTCTAGGCAGCTATGGCTACACCTTC. The encoded protein is CASSAPGQGLGSYGYTF.

This chain joins TRBV7-9 and TRBJ2-1, with TRBD2 matching 9 bases. This CDR3 is 15 amino acids long. V trimming: 2 bases; J trimming: 3 bases; junction bases outside the gene matches: 2. From germline, CDR1 is SEHNR and CDR2 FQNEAQ (reference sequence). CDR3 sequence: CASSLLAGSYNEQFF. The DNA of the CDR3 is TGTGCCAGCAGCTTACTAGCGGGGAGCTACAATGAGCAGTTCTTC.

The chain recombines TRBV11-1 with TRBJ1-1; D gene uncertain. V lost 4 bases to trimming and J lost 1 base, with 16 bases between them. This CDR3 region has 16 residues. Germline V CDR1 and CDR2: SGHAT, FQDESV (reference sequence). The CDR3 reads CASSSLTRVANTEAFF. CDR3 bases: TGTGCCAGCAGCTCCCTTACGAGGGTGGCGAACACTGAAGCTTTCTTT. Filled out from reference TRBV11-1 and TRBJ1-1, the complete variable domain reads EAEVAQSPRYKITEKSQAVAFWCDPISGHATLYWYRQILGQGPELLVQFQDESVVDDSQLPKDRFSAERLKGVDSTLKIQPAELGDSAMYLCASSSLTRVANTEAFFGQGTRLTVV.

The chain recombines TRBV11-2 with TRBJ1-5; D gene unclear. This CDR3 spans 13 amino acids. V dropped 5 bases and J dropped 7 bases, with 12 bases sitting between them. Germline V CDR1 and CDR2: SGHAT, FQNNGV. CDR3 in amino acids: CASSVMTGQPQHF. The CDR3 bases are TGTGCCAGCAGCGTAATGACTGGGCAGCCCCAGCATTTT.

V is TRBV6-1 and J is TRBJ2-1, with 9 bases matching TRBD1. The CDR3 consists of 15 residues. With V trimmed by 6 bases and J by 8 bases, 11 bases remained unmatched. Germline CDR1 is MNHNS and CDR2 is SASEGT. The CDR3 spells CASRPNRGPPDEQFF. CDR3 nucleotide sequence: TGTGCCAGCAGACCCAACAGGGGGCCCCCAGATGAGCAGTTCTTC.

The J gene is TRBJ2-1, the V gene TRBV11-2; unclear D gene. The CDR3 runs to 17 residues. With 2 bases removed from V and 0 bases from J, the gap between germline ends came to 14 bases. Per germline, CDR1 SGHAT and CDR2 FQNNGV. CDR3 protein: CASSLRDKGSSYNEQFF. The DNA of the CDR3 is TGTGCCAGCAGCTTACGTGACAAGGGAAGCTCCTACAATGAGCAGTTCTTC.

The genes are TRBV5-1 and TRBJ1-2; TRBD1 matches 7 bases. The CDR3 length is 17 residues. Per the germline V gene, CDR1 is SGHRS and CDR2 is YFSETQ. With 0 bases clipped from V and 5 bases from J, the junction kept 13 bases outside the gene matches. Written as DNA, the CDR3 is TGCGCCAGCAGCTTGGAGGGAATACGGGACAGTAAATATGGCTACACCTTC. The encoded protein is CASSLEGIRDSKYGYTF.

This clone was seen more than once but under ten times. The V and J genes are TRBV14 and TRBJ2-1, with D possibly being TRBD1 (6 bases). CDR1 is SGHDN and CDR2 is FVKESK in the germline V gene. The CDR3 covers 11 residues. V gave up 5 bases and J gave up 15 bases, with 14 bases separating them. CDR3 amino acids: CASSGGLSWFF. CDR3 sequence (DNA): TGTGCCAGCAGCGGGGGCCTGTCGTGGTTCTTC.

V gene TRBV7-9 combines with J gene TRBJ1-4; TRBD1 agrees at 7 bases. CDR1 SEHNR and CDR2 FQNEAQ come from the germline V gene (reference sequence). J was trimmed by 7 bases and V by 5 bases; bases with no gene match: 4. This CDR3 has 13 amino acids. CDR3 protein: CASSPTGVEKLFF. The CDR3 DNA sequence: TGTGCCAGCAGCCCCACAGGGGTTGAAAAACTGTTTTTT.

This clone showed up just a few times. The J gene is TRBJ1-3, the V gene TRBV18, with 8 bases aligning to TRBD1. CDR3 length equals 15 residues. The germline CDR1 and CDR2 sequences are KGHSH and LQKENI. V shed 4 bases and J 0 bases; nucleotides not matched to a gene: 2. The CDR3 loop is CASSQGQASGNTIYF. CDR3 coding DNA: TGTGCCAGCTCACAGGGACAGGCCTCTGGAAACACCATATATTTT.

The CDR3 here is CASSRTGDASYEQFF. CDR3 coding DNA: TGCGCCAGCAGCCGGACAGGGGATGCATCCTATGAGCAGTTCTTC. This chain joins TRBV4-1 and TRBJ2-1, with TRBD1 matching over 9 bases. This CDR3 spans 15 amino acids. Germline V gene data show CDR1 as MGHRA and CDR2 as YSYEKL. The ends lost 4 bases at V and 8 bases at J; junction bases unmatched: 9.

This clone has a handful of counts. This chain connects TRBV11-2 to TRBJ1-2; TRBD1 is a possible D gene (5 bases). CDR1 is SGHAT and CDR2 is FQNNGV in the germline V gene. The CDR3 extends over 15 amino acids. Trimming pared 1 base from V and 4 bases from J, leaving 13 bases between. In DNA form, the CDR3 reads TGTGCCAGCAGCTTAGTCGGGACCGACCTCTATGGCTACACCTTC. Its translation is CASSLVGTDLYGYTF.

The sample holds one count of this clone. This rearrangement joins TRBV5-1 to TRBJ2-5, with TRBD2 identical over 8 bases. The end of the DNA is better explained by TRBJ2-7, so the J call may be wrong. The CDR3 covers 15 residues. CDR1 is SGHRS and CDR2 is YFSETQ in the germline V gene. The CDR3 DNA sequence: TGCGCCAGCAGCCGGGGGGGTCAAGGTCGCTACGAGCAGTACTTC. It encodes CASSRGGQGRYEQYF.

This chain connects TRBV4-1 to TRBJ1-4; D remains ambiguous. Trimming cost V 0 bases and J 8 bases, with 22 bases left between them. Looked up from germline, CDR1 is MGHRA and CDR2 is YSYEKL. The CDR3 is 18 residues long. DNA of the CDR3: TGCGCCAGCAGCCAAGATTGGTCTCTTAGGAGGGCGGGAGAAAAACTGTTTTTT. It translates to CASSQDWSLRRAGEKLFF.

This CDR3 is CASSPFGVKWNEQYF. As DNA, the CDR3 is TGTGCCAGCAGTCCCTTCGGGGTTAAGTGGAACGAGCAGTACTTC. This chain uses TRBV27 with TRBJ2-7, with a weak D call TRBD2 (5 bases). Trimming stripped 5 bases from V and 5 bases from J, with 19 bases between. Germline V gene lookup returns CDR1 MNHEY and CDR2 SMNVEV (reference sequence). This CDR3 has 15 amino acids.